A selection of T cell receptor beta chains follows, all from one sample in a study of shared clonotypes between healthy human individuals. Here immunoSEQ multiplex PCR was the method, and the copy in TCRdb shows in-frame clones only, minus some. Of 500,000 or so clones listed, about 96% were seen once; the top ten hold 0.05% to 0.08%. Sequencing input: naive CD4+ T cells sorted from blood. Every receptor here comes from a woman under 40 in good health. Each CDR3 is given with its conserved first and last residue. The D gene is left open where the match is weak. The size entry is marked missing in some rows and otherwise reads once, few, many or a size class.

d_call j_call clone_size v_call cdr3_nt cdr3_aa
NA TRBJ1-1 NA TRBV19 TGTGCCAGCACGCCCGCGGGACCCCGGGGTCCCACTGAAGCTTTCTTT CASTPAGPRGPTEAFF
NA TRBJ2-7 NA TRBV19 TGTGCCAGTAGCAGTCGGCGGGGACCCTACGAGCAGTACTTC CASSSRRGPYEQYF
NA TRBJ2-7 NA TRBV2 TGTGCCAGCAGTGTCGGCAGGAGCTCCTACGAGCAGTACTTC CASSVGRSSYEQYF
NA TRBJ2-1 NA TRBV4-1 TGCGCCAGCAGCCAAGCCTGGGGCCACCGGTTCTTC CASSQAWGHRFF
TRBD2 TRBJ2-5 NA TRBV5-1 TGCGCCAGCAGCTTGCCCCAGTCCACTAGCGGGAGGGTACAAGAGACCCAGTACTTC CASSLPQSTSGRVQETQYF
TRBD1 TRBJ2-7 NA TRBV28 TGTGCCAGCAGTTCGCCGGGACAGATCTACGAGCAGTACTTC CASSSPGQIYEQYF
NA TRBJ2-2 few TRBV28 TGTGCCAGCAGCCTTCCCACCGGGGAGCTGTTTTTT CASSLPTGELFF
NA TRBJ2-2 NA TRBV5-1 TGCGCCAGCAGCGGGGGCTTCCAGCAGGGCGGGGAGCTGTTTTTT CASSGGFQQGGELFF
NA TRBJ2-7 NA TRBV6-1 TGTGCCAGCATTCGGACAGACTTCTACGAGCAGTACTTC CASIRTDFYEQYF
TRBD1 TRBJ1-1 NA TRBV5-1 TGCGCCAGCAGCCAGCAAGGGGGCTCCACTGAAGCTTTCTTT CASSQQGGSTEAFF
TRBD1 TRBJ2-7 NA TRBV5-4 TGTGCCAGCAGCTCCCGGGACAGGGAATACGAGCAGTACTTC CASSSRDREYEQYF
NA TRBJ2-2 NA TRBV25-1 TGTGCCAGCAGTCTTTTAGGGTCCGGGGAGCTGTTTTTT CASSLLGSGELFF
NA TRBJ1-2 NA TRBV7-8 TGTGCCAGCAGCTTCGACAGAAACTATGGCTACACCTTC CASSFDRNYGYTF
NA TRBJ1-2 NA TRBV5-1 TGCGCCAGCAGCTTGGTCTCCGCTAACTATGGCTACACCTTC CASSLVSANYGYTF
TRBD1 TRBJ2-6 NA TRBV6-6 TGTGCCAGCAGTTCCATACAGGGGTCTGGGGCCAACGTCCTGACTTTC CASSSIQGSGANVLTF
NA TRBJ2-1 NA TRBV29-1 TGCAGCGTTTCGGTCTTGGCTGGAGGGCTAGGTGAGCAGTTCTTC CSVSVLAGGLGEQFF
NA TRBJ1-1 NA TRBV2 TGTGCCAGCAGTGAAATAGGGGAGAACACTGAAGCTTTCTTT CASSEIGENTEAFF
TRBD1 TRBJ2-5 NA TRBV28 TGTGCCAGCACGGACCACACCACAGGGGGCACGGAGACCCAGTACTTC CASTDHTTGGTETQYF
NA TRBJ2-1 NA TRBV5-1 TGCGCCAGCAGCTTGGGTGCTGCTATCGCCAATGAGCAGTTCTTC CASSLGAAIANEQFF
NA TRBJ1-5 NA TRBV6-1 TGTGCCAGCAGTGATTCCTGGGGCTCCAATCAGCCCCAGCATTTT CASSDSWGSNQPQHF
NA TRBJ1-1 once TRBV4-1 TGCGCCAGCAGCCAGGCGCTTCCGGGACGTTGGGTTAGGGACACTGAAGCTTTCTTT CASSQALPGRWVRDTEAFF
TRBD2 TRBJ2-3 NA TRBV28 TGTGCCAGCAGTTTTTGGATAGCGGGAGGAAACACAGATACGCAGTATTTT CASSFWIAGGNTDTQYF
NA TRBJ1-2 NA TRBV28 TGTGCCAGCAGTTTGGATATGGGCTATGGCTACACCTTC CASSLDMGYGYTF
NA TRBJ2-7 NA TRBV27 TGTGCCAGCAGGTCGCCCTACGAGCAGTACTTC CASRSPYEQYF
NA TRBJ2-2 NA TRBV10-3 TGTGCCATCAGTGAAAGGTCGGCAGCCTCCACCGGGGAGCTGTTTTTT CAISERSAASTGELFF
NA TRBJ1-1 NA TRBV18 TGTGCCAGCTCCCGCGCCTTAACAGAGAACACTGAAGCTTTCTTT CASSRALTENTEAFF
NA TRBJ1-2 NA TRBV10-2 TGCGCCAGCATGGACGGTAGCAGTGGCTACACCTTC CASMDGSSGYTF
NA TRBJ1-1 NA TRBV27 TGTGCCAGCAGTTTAACCTCGAACACTGAAGCTTTCTTT CASSLTSNTEAFF
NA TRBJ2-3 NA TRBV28 TGTGCCAGCAGTTCCCAGTCGGATACGCAGTATTTT CASSSQSDTQYF
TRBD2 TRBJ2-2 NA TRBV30 TGTGCCTGGAGTGTACGCGGGAGCGTTTACACCGGGGAGCTGTTTTTT CAWSVRGSVYTGELFF
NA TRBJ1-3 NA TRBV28 TGTGCCAGCAGTTTATGGACAGTTAATGGAAACACCATATATTTT CASSLWTVNGNTIYF
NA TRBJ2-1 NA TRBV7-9 TGTGCCAGCAGCTTAGGAGGGTGGGAGCGCGACAATGAGCAGTTCTTC CASSLGGWERDNEQFF
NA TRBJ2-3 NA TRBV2 TGTGCCAGCAGTGAATCCGGAGATACAGATACGCAGTATTTT CASSESGDTDTQYF
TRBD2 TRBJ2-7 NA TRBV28 TGTGCCAGCAGAACGCCGGGTAGCGGGATCGAGCAGTACTTC CASRTPGSGIEQYF
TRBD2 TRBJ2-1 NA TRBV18 TGTGCCAGCTCAACAAAGACTAGCGGGAGGGCCTACAATGAGCAGTTCTTC CASSTKTSGRAYNEQFF
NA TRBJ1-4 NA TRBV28 TGTGCCAGCAGTTTAGTAGCTCCGGCCGGGACGTTTTTT CASSLVAPAGTFF
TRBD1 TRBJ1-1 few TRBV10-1 TGCGCCAGCGGCTCAGGGGGCACTGAAGCTTTCTTT CASGSGGTEAFF
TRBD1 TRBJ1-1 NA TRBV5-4 TGTGCCAGCAGCTTGGGACAGGACAGGGGGCGAAAAGCTTTCTTT CASSLGQDRGRKAFF
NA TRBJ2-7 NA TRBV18 TGTGCCAGCTCACAGAAAGGGGGGCCCTACGAGCAGTACTTC CASSQKGGPYEQYF
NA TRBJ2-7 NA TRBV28 TGTGCCAGCGGCTACGAGCAGTACTTC CASGYEQYF
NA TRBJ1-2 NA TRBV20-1 TGCAGTGCTAGCGTTGACGATGGCTACACCTTC CSASVDDGYTF
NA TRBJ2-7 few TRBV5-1 TGCGCCAGCAGCTCACAGGGCCCACTCTACGAGCAGTACTTC CASSSQGPLYEQYF
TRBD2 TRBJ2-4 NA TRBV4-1 TGCGCCAGCAGCCAAAACCACCCGGTAGCGGGAGGTACCAAAAACATTCAGTACTTC CASSQNHPVAGGTKNIQYF
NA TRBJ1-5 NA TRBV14 TGTGCCAGCAGCCAATCCCAGACAGCACGAAGGCATTTT CASSQSQTARRHF
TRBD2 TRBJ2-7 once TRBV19 TGTGCCAGTAGTAAGCGGGAGGGCCCCTACGAGCAGTACTTC CASSKREGPYEQYF